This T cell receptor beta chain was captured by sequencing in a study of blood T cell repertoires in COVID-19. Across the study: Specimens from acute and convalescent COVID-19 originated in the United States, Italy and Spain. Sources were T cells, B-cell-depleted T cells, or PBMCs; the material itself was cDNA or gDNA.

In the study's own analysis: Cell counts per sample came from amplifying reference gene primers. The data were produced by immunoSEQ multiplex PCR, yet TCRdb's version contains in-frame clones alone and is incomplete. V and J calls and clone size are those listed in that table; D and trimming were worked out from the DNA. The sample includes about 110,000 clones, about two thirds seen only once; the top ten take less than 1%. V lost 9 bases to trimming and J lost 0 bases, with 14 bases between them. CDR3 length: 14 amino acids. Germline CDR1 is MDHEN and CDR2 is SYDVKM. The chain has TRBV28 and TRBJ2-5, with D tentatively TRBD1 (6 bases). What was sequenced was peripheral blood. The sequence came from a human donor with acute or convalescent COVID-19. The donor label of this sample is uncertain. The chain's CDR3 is CARCPRDNQETQYF. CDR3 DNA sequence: TGTGCCAGATGCCCCCGGGACAACCAAGAGACCCAGTACTTC.